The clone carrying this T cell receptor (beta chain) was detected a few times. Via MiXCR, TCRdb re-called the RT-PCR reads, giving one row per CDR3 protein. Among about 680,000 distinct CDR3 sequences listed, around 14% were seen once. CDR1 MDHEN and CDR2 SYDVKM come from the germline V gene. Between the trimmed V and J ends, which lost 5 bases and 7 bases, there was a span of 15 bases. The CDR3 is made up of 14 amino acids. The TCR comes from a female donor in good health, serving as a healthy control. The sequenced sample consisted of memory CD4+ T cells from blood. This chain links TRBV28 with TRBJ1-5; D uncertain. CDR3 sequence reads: CASSPPREIQPQHF. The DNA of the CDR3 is TGTGCCAGCAGTCCCCCGAGGGAGATCCAGCCCCAGCATTTT.